This passage covers 24 T cell receptor beta chains from one sample sequenced in a study of T-cell reconstitution after alpha-beta-depleted transplantation in children. The TCRbeta library was prepared with unique molecular identifiers. A single record per CDR3 protein comes from TCRdb applying MiXCR to the PCR reads. The sample has 150,000 to 250,000 distinct CDR3 sequences, 13% to 15% seen once. The specimen was PBMCs from the stem cell graft donor, collected from the stem cell graft. The receptors shown here come from a human donor who donated a stem cell graft to a child with acute lymphoblastic leukemia.

CDR3: CATLHRGQGIIVGDTQYF. The DNA of the CDR3 is TGTGCCACCCTTCACCGCGGACAGGGGATTATCGTTGGGGATACGCAGTATTTT. The chain joins TRBV10-3 to TRBJ2-3; 9 bases fit TRBD1. With V trimmed by 10 bases and J by 6 bases, 23 bases remained unmatched. The CDR3 consists of 18 residues. Germline V gives CDR1 ENHRY, CDR2 SYGVKD.

Notes on this clonotype: A single base separates this from a much larger clone, so it may be a read error. This rearrangement joins TRBV20-1 to TRBJ2-7; TRBD2 matches 7 bases. CDR3 length equals 11 residues. The germline CDR1 and CDR2 sequences are DFQATT and SNEGSKA (reference sequence). Trimming took 8 bases from V and 6 from J; bases not matched to a gene: 7. CDR3 bases: TGCAGTTCTATGGCGGGAGTCGAGCAGTACTTC. This encodes CSSMAGVEQYF.

This clonotype was detected many times. This chain uses TRBV5-1 with TRBJ2-1, with D perhaps given as TRBD1 or TRBD2 (7 bases each). Trimming stripped 7 bases from V and 6 bases from J, with 20 bases between. Germline CDR1 is SGHRS and CDR2 is YFSETQ. The CDR3 loop spans 15 amino acids. CDR3 DNA sequence: TGCGCCAGCCAGGGGGGGCGGGAGAGGGGCAATGAGCAGTTCTTC. Translation: CASQGGRERGNEQFF.

The CDR3 loop reads CASRDGGLAGGLAKNIQYF. The CDR3 DNA is TGTGCCAGCAGGGACGGTGGACTAGCGGGAGGGTTAGCCAAAAACATTCAGTACTTC. The chain couples TRBV12-3 or TRBV12-4 to TRBJ2-4, with 15 bases lining up with TRBD2. Trimming at V came to 6 bases and at J to 0 bases, leaving 9 bases not matched to a gene. CDR3 length: 19 residues.

The V gene is TRBV7-9, the J gene TRBJ2-1; TRBD1 is a possible D gene (6 bases). The CDR3 is 17 amino acids. The germline gives CDR1 SEHNR, CDR2 FQNEAQ (reference sequence). The ends were cut back, 5 bases at V and 5 bases at J, with 22 bases in the middle. In nucleotides, the CDR3 is TGTGCCAGCAGCCCACAATGGGGCAGGGGCTTCAACAATGAGCAGTTCTTC. Translating it yields CASSPQWGRGFNNEQFF.

This clonotype has ten or more counts. CDR3 in amino acids: CASSRQGANQPQHF. As DNA, the CDR3 is TGTGCCAGCAGCCGACAGGGGGCCAATCAGCCCCAGCATTTT. The chain has TRBV6-1 and TRBJ1-5, with TRBD1 identical over 10 bases. Germline V gene sequence: CDR1 MNHNS, CDR2 SASEGT. V lost 6 bases to trimming and J lost 3 bases; unmatched junction nucleotides: 2. The length of the CDR3 is 14 residues.

The gene calls are TRBV20-1 and TRBJ2-7; 9 nucleotides align to TRBD2. Trimming took 6 bases from V and 1 from J; bases not matched to a gene: 22. Germline CDR1 reads DFQATT; CDR2 reads SNEGSKA (reference sequence). The CDR3 runs to 19 residues. The chain's CDR3 is CSARRTSAKGWDESYEQYF. The CDR3 region has the DNA TGCAGTGCCCGGAGGACTAGCGCGAAGGGATGGGATGAGTCCTACGAGCAGTACTTC.

The table lists this clonotype with many counts. The CDR3 region is CSAPSGGYNEQFF. The CDR3 region has the DNA TGCAGTGCTCCCTCAGGGGGCTACAATGAGCAGTTCTTC. The gene calls are TRBV20-1 and TRBJ2-1; 7 bases line up with TRBD1. V gave up 5 bases and J gave up 3 bases; unmatched junction bases: 4. The CDR3 totals 13 residues. The germline gives CDR1 DFQATT, CDR2 SNEGSKA (reference sequence).

This clonotype showed up many times. V is TRBV5-1 and J is TRBJ2-1; TRBD1 aligns across 11 bases. Losses at the gene ends were 3 bases for V and 8 bases for J; bases not matched to a gene: 7. The CDR3 extends over 15 amino acids. Germline values: CDR1 SGHRS, CDR2 YFSETQ. In nucleotides, the CDR3 is TGCGCCAGCAGCTCCGGACAGGGGGCTAGTTATGAGCAGTTCTTC. This translates into CASSSGQGASYEQFF.

This clonotype was found many times. This chain's CDR3 is CASSFGGGSAFF. As DNA, the CDR3 is TGCGCCAGCAGCTTTGGCGGGGGTTCAGCTTTCTTT. The V call is TRBV5-1, the J call TRBJ1-1, with D possibly being TRBD1 (5 bases). Looked up from germline, CDR1 is SGHRS and CDR2 is YFSETQ. The V end was cut by 2 bases, the J end by 10 bases, with 12 bases between. The length of the CDR3 is 12 residues.

This clonotype was picked up a small number of times. The chain joins TRBV6-6 to TRBJ1-2; the match to TRBD1 covers 8 bases. V shed 4 bases, J shed 4 bases, and the junction held 8 bases outside the gene matches. This CDR3 contains 15 residues. The germline V gene encodes CDR1 MNHNY and CDR2 SVGAGI (reference sequence). CDR3 sequence (DNA): TGTGCCAGCAGTTTCCGACAGGGGAAGGCCTATGGCTACACCTTC. Translating gives CASSFRQGKAYGYTF.

There are many counts of this clonotype. The chain is built from TRBV12-3 or TRBV12-4 and TRBJ2-1, with TRBD2 as a possible D gene (6 bases). Trimming stripped 6 bases from V and 7 bases from J, with 13 bases between. There are 13 residues in the CDR3. CDR3 in DNA: TGTGCCAGCAGAACCGGGACTGAGAATGAGCAGTTCTTC. Translated: CASRTGTENEQFF.

There are many counts of this clonotype. The chain couples TRBV5-1 to TRBJ2-7; the D gene is possibly TRBD1 (5 bases). Looked up from germline, CDR1 is SGHRS and CDR2 is YFSETQ. Deletions cut 3 bases from V and 0 bases from J, with 10 bases between. This CDR3 has 14 residues. The CDR3 here is CASSWGLLSYEQYF. The CDR3, as DNA: TGCGCCAGCAGCTGGGGCCTCCTCTCCTACGAGCAGTACTTC.

This rearrangement joins TRBV7-9 to TRBJ1-2, with 7 bases aligning to TRBD1. J lost 4 bases, V lost 4 bases, and 9 bases had no gene match. The length of the CDR3 is 15 residues. Germline V gene data show CDR1 as SEHNR and CDR2 as FQNEAQ (reference sequence). The DNA for the CDR3 is TGTGCCAGCAGCTATGGGACAGTCGACTTCTATGGCTACACCTTC. Its protein is CASSYGTVDFYGYTF.

The sample holds many counts of this clonotype. The chain employs TRBV5-1 and TRBJ2-3; D is possibly TRBD1 (5 bases). Germline CDR1 SGHRS, CDR2 YFSETQ. The CDR3 contains 13 residues. Trimming shortened V by 7 bases and J by 0 bases, and 9 bases separated the two germline ends. The CDR3 sequence is CASRQFSTDTQYF. The CDR3 DNA is TGCGCCAGCCGACAGTTTAGCACAGATACGCAGTATTTT.

The sample holds many counts of this clonotype. The J gene is TRBJ1-5, the V gene TRBV28; D remains unclear. Trimming stripped 8 bases from V and 6 bases from J, with 14 bases between. CDR3 length equals 13 residues. Germline CDR1 MDHEN, CDR2 SYDVKM. The CDR3 region is CASAANYVQPQHF. The DNA for the CDR3 is TGTGCCAGCGCCGCGAACTATGTTCAGCCCCAGCATTTT.

This clonotype showed up many times. This sequence joins TRBV21-1 and TRBJ2-5; the table assigns TRBD1, which was not confirmed against the DNA. TRBV21-1 is deemed a pseudogene. The CDR3 loop spans 16 amino acids. This CDR3 is CASSKARRGGRETQYF. As DNA, the CDR3 is TGTGCCAGCAGCAAAGCGCGTAGGGGGGGTCGGGAGACCCAGTACTTC.

The V and J genes are TRBV29-1 and TRBJ1-2, with a weak D call TRBD1 (6 bases). Per germline, CDR1 SQVTM and CDR2 ANQGSEA. The ends were cut back, 1 base at V and 7 bases at J, with 13 bases in the middle. The CDR3 spans 13 residues. CDR3 coding DNA: TGCAGCGTTGAAGTGGCGGGGGGCCGTGGCTACACCTTC. Translating gives CSVEVAGGRGYTF.

In its sample, this clonotype was seen many times. The V gene is TRBV12-3 or TRBV12-4, the J gene TRBJ1-1, with D unclear. This CDR3 is built from 14 residues. Deletions cut 5 bases from V and 1 base from J, with 11 bases between. The DNA for the CDR3 is TGTGCCAGCAGTGAGACTGGTTGGAACACTGAAGCTTTCTTT. It is translated as CASSETGWNTEAFF.

Many counts were recorded for this clonotype. For the CDR3, the DNA is TGTGCCAGCAGTTTACCCTCCAGGGACACTGAAGCTTTCTTT. Protein product: CASSLPSRDTEAFF. The V and J genes are TRBV12-3 or TRBV12-4 and TRBJ1-1; possible D gene TRBD1, 5 bases. The CDR3 sequence is 14 residues long. V was cut by 2 bases and J by 3 bases, with 10 bases left in between.

This clonotype was detected ten times or more. The chain uses TRBV7-6 and TRBJ2-3, with TRBD2 identical over 10 bases. This CDR3 spans 19 amino acids. V shed 6 bases and J 4 bases; nucleotides not matched to a gene: 19. The germline V gene has CDR1 SGHVS and CDR2 FNYEAQ. Written as DNA, the CDR3 is TGTGCCAGCAGTTACACGTCCGGGAGTAGCGGGAGGATAGCAGATACGCAGTATTTT. Translation: CASSYTSGSSGRIADTQYF.

This clonotype occurred a few times. The chain joins TRBV29-1 to TRBJ1-2; D gene uncertain. V lost 1 base and J lost 4, with 10 bases in between. The germline V gene has CDR1 SQVTM and CDR2 ANQGSEA. The CDR3 covers 13 residues. The DNA of the CDR3 is TGCAGCGTTGAAGGCCTCTCCTCCTATGGCTACACCTTC. Its protein is CSVEGLSSYGYTF.

CDR3 region: CSVEDRVHNEQFF. The DNA of the CDR3 is TGCAGCGTTGAGGACAGGGTGCACAATGAGCAGTTCTTC. J is TRBJ2-1 and V is TRBV29-1; TRBD1 matches 8 bases. The germline CDR1 and CDR2 sequences are SQVTM and ANQGSEA. The CDR3 has 13 amino acids. The junction had 3 bases not matched to a gene; V was cut back by 3 bases and J by 5 bases.

V and J are TRBV2 and TRBJ2-1; 8 nucleotides align to TRBD2. From germline, CDR1 is SNHLY and CDR2 FYNNEI. There are 18 residues in the CDR3. V was pared by 11 bases and J by 8 bases, with 26 bases of the junction left unmatched. CDR3: CAFRGKVTGTRGGYEQFF. As DNA, the CDR3 is TGTGCCTTCAGAGGCAAGGTGACCGGGACTAGGGGTGGCTATGAGCAGTTCTTC.